The 9 T cell receptor beta chains below were found in one sample sequenced in a study of T cell clonality in common variable immunodeficiency. TCRdb's table, derived via immunoSEQ multiplex PCR, lists solely in-frame clones and lacks some. The sample yields around 32,000 clones, without any singletons. Study conclusions and caveats: Reportedly, TCR beta sequences from common variable immunodeficiency showed fewer deletions and N-nucleotide insertions.

These receptors are not linked to any known antigen. The sequenced sample was peripheral blood mononuclear cells. Source of these receptors: a human donor with common variable immunodeficiency.

There are a few counts of this clone. The read halts 3 residues ahead of the CDR3 end, with the missing end drawn from the germline J gene. This chain uses TRBV7-2 with TRBJ1-6; D remains ambiguous. The germline CDR1 and CDR2 sequences are SGHTA and FQGNSA. Between the trimmed V and J ends, which lost 1 base and 10 bases, there was a span of 11 bases. The CDR3 is 14 residues long. This chain's CDR3 is CASSLVQYASPLHF. The DNA read from the CDR3 is TGTGCCAGCAGCTTAGTACAGTACGCCTCACCC.

This clone was counted a few times. Coverage ceases 3 residues before the CDR3 finishes, and the germline J gene fills in the end. V and J are TRBV19 and TRBJ2-1; a weak D match, TRBD1 (6 bases). This CDR3 contains 15 residues. Per germline, CDR1 LNHDA and CDR2 SQIVND (reference sequence). V was trimmed by 6 bases and J by 2 bases, leaving 14 bases between them. The chain's CDR3 is CASRTYGTPYNEQFF. The sequenced CDR3 bases are TGTGCCAGTAGGACCTACGGGACACCCTACAATGAG.

This clone turned up a few times. The read terminates 3 residues ahead of where the CDR3 ends, so the germline J gene completes it. The V call is TRBV19, the J call TRBJ2-1; no firm D call. The V gene's germline CDR1 is LNHDA and CDR2 SQIVND (reference sequence). Trimming left V 1 base short and J 4 bases short, with 11 bases between. CDR3 length: 15 amino acids. The CDR3: CASSIAPSQYNEQFF. The CDR3 DNA, read in part, is TGTGCCAGTAGTATAGCCCCATCGCAGTACAATGAG. The full variable domain, in which reference TRBV19 and TRBJ2-1 provide the parts outside the CDR3, is DGGITQSPKYLFRKEGQNVTLSCEQNLNHDAMYWYRQDPGQGLRLIYYSQIVNDFQKGDIAEGYSVSREKKESFPLTVTSAQKNPTAFYLCASSIAPSQYNEQFFGPGTRLTVL.

The sample holds many counts of this clone. The read ends 3 residues before the CDR3 terminus; that terminus is restored from the germline J gene. V is TRBV7-8 and J is TRBJ2-3; 7 bases match TRBD2. Germline CDR1 and CDR2: SGHVS and FQNEAQ. V lost 1 base, J lost 4 bases, and 8 bases stayed unmatched. CDR3 length: 16 amino acids. The CDR3 region is CASSLGVAGSADTQYF. The CDR3 bases that were read are TGTGCCAGCAGCTTAGGGGTAGCGGGTAGCGCAGATACG.

In its sample, this clone was seen many times. The sequence runs out 3 residues before the end of the CDR3; the remainder is reconstructed from the germline J gene. This chain uses TRBV18 with TRBJ1-1; TRBD1 might be the D (5 bases). The CDR3 consists of 16 residues. Germline assignment: CDR1 KGHSH and CDR2 LQKENI. Trimming pared 2 bases from V and 1 base from J, leaving 14 bases between. The CDR3 bases that were read are TGTGCCAGCTCACCAAGCATGGGGCTTTCGAACACTGAA. This gives the protein CASSPSMGLSNTE. From start to end, the CDR3 is CASSPSMGLSNTEAFF.

By share of the sample, this clone is medium-sized. The read finishes 3 residues shy of the CDR3 end, and the germline J gene is used to complete it. The chain uses TRBV12-5 and TRBJ2-2; 9 bases line up with TRBD1. Germline V gene data show CDR1 as LGHNT and CDR2 as FRNRAP. The CDR3 extends over 16 amino acids. J was trimmed by 3 bases and V by 1 base; bases with no gene match: 3. CDR3 sequence reads: CASGLEDRGDTGELFF. CDR3 DNA, as far as it was read: TGTGCTAGTGGTTTGGAGGACAGGGGAGACACCGGGGAG.

This clone turned up a few times. The read is 3 residues too short to cover the CDR3 end, so that end is filled in from the germline J gene. This sequence joins TRBV19 and TRBJ1-2; TRBD1 matches at 7 bases. Germline V CDR1 and CDR2: LNHDA, SQIVND (reference sequence). V lost 7 bases, J lost 3 bases, and 2 bases stayed unmatched. The CDR3 runs 12 residues. Incomplete CDR3 DNA: TGTGCCAGTAACGACAGGGACTATGGC. Translation gives CASNDRDYG. The CDR3 in full is CASNDRDYGYTF.

This clone was recorded a few times. From the germline J gene comes the end of the CDR3, since the read stops 3 residues before it. The genes are TRBV20-1 and TRBJ2-1, with 10 bases fitting TRBD2. There are 13 residues in the CDR3. The germline V gene encodes CDR1 DFQATT and CDR2 SNEGSKA (reference sequence). The CDR3 sequence is CSALISGGNEQFF. Incomplete CDR3 DNA: TGCAGCGCTCTGATTAGCGGGGGGAATGAG.

The sample holds many counts of this clone. CDR3 sequence: CASSLGQGGTDTQYF. The part of the CDR3 DNA that was read is TGTGCCAGCAGTCTCGGACAGGGGGGGACAGATACG. The chain recombines TRBV6-2 or TRBV6-3 with TRBJ2-3; 10 bases line up with TRBD1. The observed sequence ends 3 residues before the CDR3 terminus, with the missing tail filled in from the germline J gene. The V gene's germline CDR1 is MNHEY and CDR2 SVGEGT. This CDR3 has 15 residues. V shed 5 bases and J 3 bases; nucleotides not matched to a gene: 5.